These 6 T cell receptor beta chains came from one sample sequenced in a study of shared clonotypes between healthy human individuals. Clones were read by immunoSEQ multiplex PCR, and TCRdb kept only the in-frame ones, dropping some. Seen here are more than 2 million clones, approximately 94% observed once, and the top ten hold roughly 0.13%. Sequencing was performed on naive CD4+ T cells sorted from blood. As to subset: CD45RA+ positively selected. These TCRs come from a man in his late teens or twenties in good health.

J is TRBJ1-1 and V is TRBV19; D might be TRBD1 (6 bases). The CDR3 spans 17 residues. V lost 4 bases, J lost 0 bases, and 18 bases lay in between. Germline CDR1 LNHDA, CDR2 SQIVND (reference sequence). The CDR3 sequence is CASSTKGQFPMNTEAFF. The CDR3 nucleotides read TGTGCCAGTAGTACCAAAGGACAGTTTCCCATGAACACTGAAGCTTTCTTT.

J is TRBJ2-3 and V is TRBV7-9, with D uncertain. The CDR3 covers 13 residues. V lost 5 bases to trimming and J lost 4 bases, with 10 bases between them. In germline, CDR1 is SEHNR, CDR2 FQNEAQ (reference sequence). CDR3 sequence: CASSASRPDTQYF. The DNA of the CDR3 is TGTGCCAGCAGCGCCTCCAGGCCAGATACGCAGTATTTT.

The chain links TRBV7-9 to TRBJ2-5; 7 bases match TRBD2. V lost 5 bases and J lost 5; bases outside the gene matches: 5. This CDR3 spans 13 amino acids. The germline V gene encodes CDR1 SEHNR and CDR2 FQNEAQ (reference sequence). The CDR3 DNA is TGTGCCAGCAGCCTTACTAGCGACGAGACCCAGTACTTC. It yields the protein CASSLTSDETQYF. The full variable domain, in which reference TRBV7-9 and TRBJ2-5 provide the parts outside the CDR3, is DTGVSQNPRHKITKRGQNVTFRCDPISEHNRLYWYRQTLGQGPEFLTYFQNEAQLEKSRLLSDRFSAERPKGSFSTLEIQRTEQGDSAMYLCASSLTSDETQYFGPGTRLLVL.

The rearrangement links TRBV28 to TRBJ2-7; TRBD1 agrees at 7 bases. J gave up 4 bases and V 7 bases, and 7 bases lay outside the gene matches. Germline V gives CDR1 MDHEN, CDR2 SYDVKM. The CDR3 length is 13 residues. The CDR3 protein is CASMGDSPYEQYF. CDR3 in DNA: TGTGCCAGCATGGGGGACAGTCCGTACGAGCAGTACTTC.

The chain has TRBV2 and TRBJ1-3, with 7 bases that match TRBD1. The J segment lost 2 bases and the V segment lost 8 bases, leaving 9 bases of the junction unmatched. There are 15 residues in the CDR3. CDR1 and CDR2 from the germline V gene are SNHLY and FYNNEI. In DNA, the CDR3 is TGTGCCAGCGGCGACGGGCAGGGGGCTGGAAACACCATATATTTT. This gives the protein CASGDGQGAGNTIYF. Using reference TRBV2 and TRBJ1-3 for the parts outside the CDR3, the full variable domain is EPEVTQTPSHQVTQMGQEVILRCVPISNHLYFYWYRQILGQKVEFLVSFYNNEISEKSEIFDDQFSVERPDGSNFTLKIRSTKLEDSAMYFCASGDGQGAGNTIYFGEGSWLTVV.

CDR3 region: CASSQEVANRGQFF. The CDR3 nucleotides are TGCGCCAGCAGCCAAGAGGTCGCAAATAGGGGGCAGTTCTTC. The V gene is TRBV4-1, the J gene TRBJ2-1; TRBD1 might be the D (5 bases). Per the germline V gene, CDR1 is MGHRA and CDR2 is YSYEKL. The CDR3 runs to 14 residues. Trimming cost V 0 bases and J 12 bases, with 15 bases left between them.